These 27 T cell receptor beta chains share one sample of origin, sequenced in a study of shared clonotypes between healthy human individuals. This table comes from immunoSEQ multiplex PCR, and its TCRdb copy is limited to in-frame clones, with some not included. The sample gives about 2.4 million clones, 85% to 95% of which show up once; under 0.15% is in the top ten. Input material: naive CD4+ T cells sorted from blood. Subset given: CD45RA+ positively selected. The source is a man between 18 and 35 years old in good health.

The chain couples TRBV5-1 to TRBJ1-3; no clear D gene. CDR1 and CDR2 from the germline V gene are SGHRS and YFSETQ. There are 15 residues in the CDR3. Trimming left V 4 bases short and J 0 bases short, with 11 bases between. The CDR3 nucleotides read TGCGCCAGCAGCGCTGGGCCTAGCTCTGGAAACACCATATATTTT. This sequence encodes CASSAGPSSGNTIYF.

This clone was seen only once. The rearrangement links TRBV5-8 to TRBJ1-2; perhaps TRBD1 as D (6 bases). Per germline, CDR1 SGHTS and CDR2 YDEGEE. Trimming took off 4 bases at V and 4 bases at J, with 20 bases between the two ends. CDR3 length equals 16 residues. CDR3 DNA sequence: TGTGCCAGCAGCCCAAGTAGGGGGATTCAGGTCTATGGCTACACCTTC. Its translation is CASSPSRGIQVYGYTF.

This clone was detected only once. This same CDR3 is encoded by further DNA sequences in the sample. The chain links TRBV9 to TRBJ2-3; maybe TRBD1 (5 bases). Germline V gene data show CDR1 as SGDLS and CDR2 as YYNGEE. The germline V and J ends were trimmed by 0 bases and 6 bases, with 8 bases remaining between them. This CDR3 region has 13 residues. Here the CDR3 DNA reads TGTGCCAGCAGCGTAGGACCAGGGGATACGCAGTATTTT. It is translated as CASSVGPGDTQYF.

The genes are TRBV5-1 and TRBJ1-2; 8 nucleotides match TRBD1. The CDR3 loop spans 15 amino acids. Germline loops: CDR1 SGHRS, CDR2 YFSETQ. V lost 0 bases to trimming and J lost 3 bases; unmatched junction nucleotides: 4. CDR3 sequence (DNA): TGCGCCAGCAGCTTGGTAGGACAGGGCCACTATGGCTACACCTTC. It specifies CASSLVGQGHYGYTF.

V gene TRBV30 combines with J gene TRBJ1-6; D possibly corresponds to TRBD1 (6 bases). CDR3 length equals 17 residues. The germline gives CDR1 GTSNPN, CDR2 SVGIG (reference sequence). V lost 3 bases to trimming and J lost 6 bases, with 21 bases between them. The CDR3 region has the DNA TGTGCCTGGAGCCCTACAGGGCAGAAAAGTTTTAATTCACCCCTCCACTTT. The encoded protein is CAWSPTGQKSFNSPLHF.

V and J are TRBV5-1 and TRBJ1-3; TRBD1 is a possible D gene (5 bases). CDR1 and CDR2 (germline): SGHRS, YFSETQ. The ends were cut back, 0 bases at V and 4 bases at J, with 14 bases in the middle. CDR3 length: 16 residues. The CDR3 is CASSLEAGLVGNTIYF. CDR3 in DNA: TGCGCCAGCAGCTTGGAGGCAGGGCTTGTAGGAAACACCATATATTTT.

The rearrangement links TRBV5-1 to TRBJ2-7; 7 bases agree with TRBD2. This CDR3 comprises 14 residues. Germline loops: CDR1 SGHRS, CDR2 YFSETQ. V lost 5 bases, J lost 2 bases, and 7 bases stayed unmatched. For the CDR3, the DNA is TGCGCCAGCAGGCTAGCGGAAGTGACCTACGAGCAGTACTTC. Its translation: CASRLAEVTYEQYF.

The V gene is TRBV6-1, the J gene TRBJ2-7, with TRBD2 as a possible D gene (5 bases). Looked up from germline, CDR1 is MNHNS and CDR2 is SASEGT. CDR3 length equals 13 residues. Trimming removed 1 base at V and 6 bases at J, with 10 bases between. In DNA form, the CDR3 reads TGTGCCAGCAGTGAAGAGAGGGATCGCGAGCAGTACTTC. It is translated as CASSEERDREQYF.

The chain carries TRBV18 and TRBJ2-3, with 8 nucleotides matching TRBD2. This CDR3 is 17 amino acids long. Unmatched junction bases numbered 10, after V lost 5 bases and J lost 0 bases. Germline CDR1 and CDR2: KGHSH and LQKENI. The CDR3 bases are TGTGCCAGCTCAACGAAGGGGCTAGCGGGTAGCACAGATACGCAGTATTTT. It translates to CASSTKGLAGSTDTQYF.

The chain links TRBV7-6 to TRBJ2-1; D is possibly TRBD2 (5 bases). V lost 3 bases and J lost 0, with 9 bases in between. Germline CDR1 reads SGHVS; CDR2 reads FNYEAQ. This CDR3 comprises 15 residues. CDR3 residues: CASSLSGGSYNEQFF. The DNA for the CDR3 is TGTGCCAGCAGCTTGAGCGGAGGCTCCTACAATGAGCAGTTCTTC.

As concerns this clone: Other DNA variants within this sample encode the same CDR3. V and J are TRBV6-5 and TRBJ1-1; no reliable D call. The CDR3 consists of 12 residues. Trimming stripped 2 bases from V and 7 bases from J, with 8 bases between. Germline V CDR1 and CDR2: MNHEY, SVGAGI. CDR3 sequence (DNA): TGTGCCAGCAGTTACCGAGGAGGTGAAGCTTTCTTT. It codes for CASSYRGGEAFF.

The chain uses TRBV6-1 and TRBJ2-2; 10 nucleotides match TRBD2. The CDR3 contains 18 residues. The germline V gene has CDR1 MNHNS and CDR2 SASEGT. V dropped 4 bases and J dropped 4; count of bases not matched to a gene: 12. The CDR3 DNA reads TGTGCCAGCAGTGTGTCCCTTAGCGGGGGGAGCGCCACCGGGGAGCTGTTTTTT. Translating it yields CASSVSLSGGSATGELFF.

The gene calls are TRBV11-3 and TRBJ2-7; D unclear. With 3 bases removed from V and 2 bases from J, the gap between germline ends came to 11 bases. Germline V gene lookup returns CDR1 SGHNT and CDR2 YENEEA. This CDR3 comprises 14 residues. CDR3 sequence reads: CASSFSANPYEQYF. The CDR3 coding sequence is TGTGCCAGCAGCTTCAGCGCCAACCCCTACGAGCAGTACTTC.

The chain joins TRBV1 to TRBJ2-7; the D call of TRBD2 is as the table states it, not checked on the DNA. TRBV1 is reported as a pseudogene. There are 18 residues in the CDR3. CDR3 protein: CTSSQDPMRRQSSYEQYF. CDR3 coding DNA: TGCACCAGCAGCCAAGACCCCATGCGGCGTCAAAGCTCCTACGAGCAGTACTTC.

As to this clone: Other DNA sequences from this sample encode an identical CDR3 as well. The chain has TRBV5-1 and TRBJ2-7, with D perhaps matching TRBD1 (6 bases). Between the trimmed V and J ends, which lost 0 bases and 6 bases, there was a span of 16 bases. The germline V gene encodes CDR1 SGHRS and CDR2 YFSETQ. This CDR3 has 15 amino acids. The CDR3 loop is CASSLEGRGLGEQYF. The DNA for the CDR3 is TGCGCCAGCAGCTTGGAGGGCAGGGGTTTGGGCGAGCAGTACTTC.

The chain has TRBV2 and TRBJ2-7; D is unresolved. V dropped 2 bases and J dropped 6 bases, with 5 bases sitting between them. From germline, CDR1 is SNHLY and CDR2 FYNNEI. This CDR3 is 11 amino acids long. This CDR3 reads CASSERFEQYF. The CDR3 nucleotides are TGTGCCAGCAGTGAAAGGTTCGAGCAGTACTTC.

This chain links TRBV6-1 with TRBJ1-1; D gene uncertain. The germline V gene has CDR1 MNHNS and CDR2 SASEGT. The length of the CDR3 is 13 residues. Trimming stripped 7 bases from V and 3 bases from J, with 12 bases between. The CDR3 DNA reads TGTGCCAGCATAGGAAGGGTGGACACTGAAGCTTTCTTT. Translation gives CASIGRVDTEAFF.

The rearrangement links TRBV7-9 to TRBJ2-2; D could derive from TRBD1 or TRBD2 (5 bases each). There are 16 residues in the CDR3. Germline V gene data show CDR1 as SEHNR and CDR2 as FQNEAQ (reference sequence). Trimming took 5 bases from V and 3 from J, leaving 16 bases between them. CDR3 loop: CASSPPGRVDTGELFF. CDR3 nucleotides: TGTGCCAGCAGCCCGCCGGGGCGGGTAGACACCGGGGAGCTGTTTTTT.

The chain recombines TRBV7-2 with TRBJ1-1; tentative D call: TRBD1 (6 bases). V shed 4 bases and J shed 5 bases, with 14 bases lying between them. This CDR3 has 14 amino acids. Germline V gene lookup returns CDR1 SGHTA and CDR2 FQGNSA. CDR3 sequence reads: CASSSRTVSTEAFF. For the CDR3, the DNA is TGTGCCAGCAGCTCCCGGACAGTCTCAACTGAAGCTTTCTTT.

This clone was detected only a few times. Other DNA sequences in this sample translate to the same CDR3. The gene calls are TRBV5-1 and TRBJ1-3; the D is unclear. CDR1 is SGHRS and CDR2 is YFSETQ in the germline V gene. The V end was cut by 0 bases, the J end by 0 bases, with 4 bases between. The CDR3 runs 14 residues. CDR3 in DNA: TGCGCCAGCAGCTTGGAGGGCTCTGGAAACACCATATATTTT. This gives the protein CASSLEGSGNTIYF.

The chain uses TRBV6-6 and TRBJ2-2; 8 bases are a match to TRBD1. This CDR3 has 14 amino acids. Trimming removed 6 bases from V and 1 base from J; junction bases left unmatched: 1. From germline, CDR1 is MNHNY and CDR2 SVGAGI (reference sequence). The CDR3 region is CASSGQGNTGELFF. In DNA, the CDR3 is TGTGCCAGCAGCGGACAGGGGAACACCGGGGAGCTGTTTTTT.

The chain uses TRBV5-4 and TRBJ1-2; no clear D. V gave up 3 bases and J gave up 4 bases, with 10 bases separating them. Looked up from germline, CDR1 is SGHNT and CDR2 is YYREEE (reference sequence). The CDR3 is 13 residues long. CDR3 DNA: TGTGCCAGCAGCTCCGACTGGTTCTATGGCTACACCTTC. Amino acid sequence: CASSSDWFYGYTF.

This chain uses TRBV18 with TRBJ2-3; D may match TRBD1 or TRBD2 (5 bases each). Deletions cut 8 bases from V and 6 bases from J, with 18 bases between. The CDR3 is 14 residues long. Germline V gives CDR1 KGHSH, CDR2 LQKENI. CDR3 coding DNA: TGTGCCAGCCATTCAGGGAATTCGGGGGATACGCAGTATTTT. This sequence encodes CASHSGNSGDTQYF.

The chain couples TRBV7-2 to TRBJ1-6, with D uncertain. This CDR3 comprises 14 residues. Trimming left V 2 bases short and J 9 bases short, with 11 bases between. Germline CDR1 reads SGHTA; CDR2 reads FQGNSA. CDR3 sequence: CASSLQITTSPLHF. The CDR3 bases are TGTGCCAGCAGCTTACAGATAACAACTTCACCCCTCCACTTT.

The J gene is TRBJ2-1, the V gene TRBV30; 7 bases agree with TRBD2. Germline CDR1 is GTSNPN and CDR2 is SVGIG (reference sequence). Trimming cost V 0 bases and J 8 bases; bases outside gene matches: 7. This CDR3 is built from 14 residues. CDR3 amino acids: CAWSVGGSGYEQFF. DNA for the CDR3: TGTGCCTGGAGTGTAGGCGGGAGCGGCTATGAGCAGTTCTTC. Based on the CDR3 plus reference TRBV30 and TRBJ2-1, the full variable domain is SQTIHQWPATLVQPVGSPLSLECTVEGTSNPNLYWYRQAAGRGLQLLFYSVGIGQISSEVPQNLSASRPQDRQFILSSKKLLLSDSGFYLCAWSVGGSGYEQFFGPGTRLTVL.

This chain uses TRBV5-1 with TRBJ2-3, with D maybe TRBD2 (6 bases). The V end was cut by 7 bases, the J end by 1 base, with 16 bases between. Germline assignment: CDR1 SGHRS and CDR2 YFSETQ. The CDR3 contains 15 residues. The CDR3, as DNA: TGCGCCAGCGCGATGCGGGGCGGGGGCACAGATACGCAGTATTTT. Translation: CASAMRGGGTDTQYF. Complete variable domain (other parts from reference TRBV5-1 and TRBJ2-3): KAGVTQTPRYLIKTRGQQVTLSCSPISGHRSVSWYQQTPGQGLQFLFEYFSETQRNKGNFPGRFSGRQFSNSRSEMNVSTLELGDSALYLCASAMRGGGTDTQYFGPGTRLTVL.

The chain is built from TRBV7-2 and TRBJ2-7; possible D gene TRBD2, 5 bases. Germline V gene lookup returns CDR1 SGHTA and CDR2 FQGNSA. The V gene lost 6 bases and the J gene lost 4 bases, with 22 bases spanning the gap. There are 16 residues in the CDR3. The CDR3, as DNA: TGTGCCAGCAGTACCCTGCTTGGCGGAGGTCGGTACGAGCAGTACTTC. Translation: CASSTLLGGGRYEQYF.